A selection of T cell receptor beta chains follows, all from one sample in a study of shared clonotypes between healthy human individuals. The assay was immunoSEQ multiplex PCR, and TCRdb's table has in-frame clones only and misses some. The repertoire has about a million clones, 75% of them found once; the top ten carry about 1.5%. Sequences were obtained from memory CD4+ T cells sorted from blood. All receptors derive from a man aged 18 to 30 in good health. Both conserved end residues are part of each CDR3. D genes are given only for firm matches. Size tells how often a clone was seen (once, few, many) or the class of an expanded clone, and some rows leave it out.

cdr3_nt: TGTGCCAGCAGCTTGGGAGGGCAGGGGGCCAACGTCCTGACTTTC
cdr3_aa: CASSLGGQGANVLTF
d_call: NA
v_call: TRBV5-6
j_call: TRBJ2-6
clone_size: once
cdr3_length: 15

cdr3_nt: TGTGCCAGCTCACCCCGATCAATACAGGGAAGCGAAAAACTGTTTTTT
cdr3_aa: CASSPRSIQGSEKLFF
d_call: NA
v_call: TRBV18
j_call: TRBJ1-4
clone_size: NA
cdr3_length: 16

cdr3_nt: TGTGCCAGCAGTTTTGGTAGTTGGAGGGAGACCCAGTACTTC
cdr3_aa: CASSFGSWRETQYF
d_call: NA
v_call: TRBV28
j_call: TRBJ2-5
clone_size: NA
cdr3_length: 14

cdr3_nt: TGTGCCAGCAGCATTGGGGACAGGGGGCGCGACGAGCAGTACTTC
cdr3_aa: CASSIGDRGRDEQYF
d_call: TRBD1
v_call: TRBV5-8
j_call: TRBJ2-7
clone_size: NA
cdr3_length: 15

cdr3_nt: TGTGCCAGCACCCTCCCGCAGTTCTCTGGAAACACCATATATTTT
cdr3_aa: CASTLPQFSGNTIYF
d_call: NA
v_call: TRBV7-9
j_call: TRBJ1-3
clone_size: NA
cdr3_length: 15

cdr3_nt: TGTGCCAGCAGTTCCGGGACTAGCGGGCCTTACGAGCAGTACTTC
cdr3_aa: CASSSGTSGPYEQYF
d_call: TRBD2
v_call: TRBV28
j_call: TRBJ2-7
clone_size: NA
cdr3_length: 15

cdr3_nt: TGTGCCAGCAGCCGGGACCTCTATGGCTACACCTTC
cdr3_aa: CASSRDLYGYTF
d_call: NA
v_call: TRBV6-1
j_call: TRBJ1-2
clone_size: NA
cdr3_length: 12

cdr3_nt: TGTGCCAGCAGCCAAGATTTTGCCCACTTAGGGACACAGAACTCTGGAAACACCATATATTTT
cdr3_aa: CASSQDFAHLGTQNSGNTIYF
d_call: NA
v_call: TRBV4-2
j_call: TRBJ1-3
clone_size: NA
cdr3_length: 21

cdr3_nt: TGCGCCAGCAGCCCCATCACAGGCGGGAGCTCCTACAATGAGCAGTTCTTC
cdr3_aa: CASSPITGGSSYNEQFF
d_call: TRBD2
v_call: TRBV4-1
j_call: TRBJ2-1
clone_size: few
cdr3_length: 17

cdr3_nt: TGCGCCAGCAGCCTGGGACAGGAGAATTCACCCCTCCACTTT
cdr3_aa: CASSLGQENSPLHF
d_call: TRBD1
v_call: TRBV5-1
j_call: TRBJ1-6
clone_size: few
cdr3_length: 14

cdr3_nt: TGTGCCAGCAGCTTGGGGACTAAGTCCTACAATGAGCAGTTCTTC
cdr3_aa: CASSLGTKSYNEQFF
d_call: NA
v_call: TRBV5-6
j_call: TRBJ2-1
clone_size: few
cdr3_length: 15

cdr3_nt: TGTGCCAGCAGCCTTCGACAGTCGTTGGGCTACGAGCAGTACTTC
cdr3_aa: CASSLRQSLGYEQYF
d_call: NA
v_call: TRBV21-1
j_call: TRBJ2-7
clone_size: NA
cdr3_length: 15

cdr3_nt: TGTGCCAGCAGCCGACGTATCCCAGGGGGCGGCAATTCACCCCTCCACTTT
cdr3_aa: CASSRRIPGGGNSPLHF
d_call: TRBD1
v_call: TRBV28
j_call: TRBJ1-6
clone_size: NA
cdr3_length: 17

cdr3_nt: TGTGCCAGCAGCTCGGGATTTAGCACAGATACGCAGTATTTT
cdr3_aa: CASSSGFSTDTQYF
d_call: NA
v_call: TRBV7-3
j_call: TRBJ2-3
clone_size: NA
cdr3_length: 14

cdr3_nt: TGTGCCAGCAGCGCAAGAACCCGGGATTCCAATGAGCAGTTCTTC
cdr3_aa: CASSARTRDSNEQFF
d_call: NA
v_call: TRBV9
j_call: TRBJ2-1
clone_size: NA
cdr3_length: 15

cdr3_nt: TGTGCCAGCATCCAAGGAGGGGCAGGGAAAGAGACCCAGTACTTC
cdr3_aa: CASIQGGAGKETQYF
d_call: NA
v_call: TRBV28
j_call: TRBJ2-5
clone_size: NA
cdr3_length: 15

cdr3_nt: TGTGCCAGTAGCCTCAATTGGGGAGGCAATCAGCCCCAGCATTTT
cdr3_aa: CASSLNWGGNQPQHF
d_call: NA
v_call: TRBV19
j_call: TRBJ1-5
clone_size: NA
cdr3_length: 15

cdr3_nt: TGTGCCAGTAGTAGAGACTACGAGCAGTACTTC
cdr3_aa: CASSRDYEQYF
d_call: NA
v_call: TRBV19
j_call: TRBJ2-7
clone_size: NA
cdr3_length: 11

cdr3_nt: TGTGCCCTTCTGTGGTCAGGTTGGGGCTATGGCTACACCTTC
cdr3_aa: CALLWSGWGYGYTF
d_call: NA
v_call: TRBV30
j_call: TRBJ1-2
clone_size: NA
cdr3_length: 14

cdr3_nt: TGTGCCAGCAAGACCTCTAGCGGGGGGGAACGTGAGCAGTTCTTC
cdr3_aa: CASKTSSGGEREQFF
d_call: TRBD2
v_call: TRBV28
j_call: TRBJ2-1
clone_size: NA
cdr3_length: 15

cdr3_nt: TGTGCCAGCAGTCCGGACAGGTCTAACTATGGCTACACCTTC
cdr3_aa: CASSPDRSNYGYTF
d_call: TRBD1
v_call: TRBV6-4
j_call: TRBJ1-2
clone_size: NA
cdr3_length: 14

cdr3_nt: TGTGCCTGGAGGGGACAGGGAGCGGGGTATAATTCACCCCTCCACTTT
cdr3_aa: CAWRGQGAGYNSPLHF
d_call: TRBD1
v_call: TRBV30
j_call: TRBJ1-6
clone_size: NA
cdr3_length: 16

cdr3_nt: TGTGCCAGCAGTTTACAGGCGCAGCCCCAGCATTTT
cdr3_aa: CASSLQAQPQHF
d_call: NA
v_call: TRBV28
j_call: TRBJ1-5
clone_size: NA
cdr3_length: 12

cdr3_nt: TGTGCCAGCACCCTTAACCACGGGGCCAAAAACATTCAGTACTTC
cdr3_aa: CASTLNHGAKNIQYF
d_call: NA
v_call: TRBV7-2
j_call: TRBJ2-4
clone_size: few
cdr3_length: 15

cdr3_nt: TGTGCCAGCAGCTCCGGACTAGTCAGAGATACGCAGTATTTT
cdr3_aa: CASSSGLVRDTQYF
d_call: TRBD2
v_call: TRBV7-3
j_call: TRBJ2-3
clone_size: NA
cdr3_length: 14

cdr3_nt: TGTGCCAGCAGATATCCCGGGACAGGGGGTGGCTACACCTTC
cdr3_aa: CASRYPGTGGGYTF
d_call: TRBD1
v_call: TRBV6-5
j_call: TRBJ1-2
clone_size: NA
cdr3_length: 14

cdr3_nt: TGTGCCAGCAGTGAAAGGGGCGGGAGGCTGAATGAGCAGTTCTTC
cdr3_aa: CASSERGGRLNEQFF
d_call: TRBD2
v_call: TRBV2
j_call: TRBJ2-1
clone_size: NA
cdr3_length: 15

cdr3_nt: TGTGCCTGGTCGACATCTGCGACCTCCTACGAGCAGTACTTC
cdr3_aa: CAWSTSATSYEQYF
d_call: NA
v_call: TRBV30
j_call: TRBJ2-7
clone_size: NA
cdr3_length: 14

cdr3_nt: TGTGCCAGCGCCTGGACAGCTGAAGCTTTCTTT
cdr3_aa: CASAWTAEAFF
d_call: NA
v_call: TRBV6-5
j_call: TRBJ1-1
clone_size: NA
cdr3_length: 11

cdr3_nt: TGCGCCAGCAGTGAGGGGTGGGGGAGAGGCACCGGGGAGCTGTTTTTT
cdr3_aa: CASSEGWGRGTGELFF
d_call: NA
v_call: TRBV10-1
j_call: TRBJ2-2
clone_size: NA
cdr3_length: 16

cdr3_nt: TGTGCCAGCAGTTACGACTGGGGCGGGGAGACCCAGTACTTC
cdr3_aa: CASSYDWGGETQYF
d_call: NA
v_call: TRBV6-5
j_call: TRBJ2-5
clone_size: NA
cdr3_length: 14

cdr3_nt: TGTGCCAGCAGTCAACAGGAGAACACTGAAGCTTTCTTT
cdr3_aa: CASSQQENTEAFF
d_call: NA
v_call: TRBV7-9
j_call: TRBJ1-1
clone_size: NA
cdr3_length: 13

cdr3_nt: TGCGCCAGCAGGACGGGAACTGGAAACACCATATATTTT
cdr3_aa: CASRTGTGNTIYF
d_call: NA
v_call: TRBV5-1
j_call: TRBJ1-3
clone_size: NA
cdr3_length: 13

cdr3_nt: TGTGCCAGCTCACCTGCTGGGGTTGAGTACGAGCAGTACTTC
cdr3_aa: CASSPAGVEYEQYF
d_call: NA
v_call: TRBV18
j_call: TRBJ2-7
clone_size: NA
cdr3_length: 14

cdr3_nt: TGCGCCAGCAGCTTTGCAGGGATCAATCAGCCCCAGCATTTT
cdr3_aa: CASSFAGINQPQHF
d_call: NA
v_call: TRBV5-1
j_call: TRBJ1-5
clone_size: NA
cdr3_length: 14

cdr3_nt: TGTGCCATCAGTGAGGACAGACCGTCCGAGCAGTACTTC
cdr3_aa: CAISEDRPSEQYF
d_call: NA
v_call: TRBV10-3
j_call: TRBJ2-7
clone_size: few
cdr3_length: 13

cdr3_nt: TGTGCCTGGGAAAGGGGTGCGGATTCACCCCTCCACTTT
cdr3_aa: CAWERGADSPLHF
d_call: NA
v_call: TRBV30
j_call: TRBJ1-6
clone_size: NA
cdr3_length: 13

cdr3_nt: TGCGCCAGCAGCTTGGAAGGTGACTACACTGAAGCTTTCTTT
cdr3_aa: CASSLEGDYTEAFF
d_call: NA
v_call: TRBV5-1
j_call: TRBJ1-1
clone_size: NA
cdr3_length: 14